This TCR beta chain emerged from a study of blood T cell repertoires in COVID-19. The wider study: The United States, Italy and Spain provided the acute and convalescent COVID-19 samples.

Germline V gene sequence: CDR1 SGHRS, CDR2 YFSETQ. After removal of 0 bases from V and 5 bases from J, the junction contained 0 bases not matched to a gene. CDR3 length equals 14 residues. The repertoire was sequenced with immunoSEQ multiplex PCR; TCRdb's copy has only in-frame clones and lacks some. The sample records approximately 300,000 clones, 70% to 90% being singletons. The TCR sequence derives from a woman in her 30s who had recovered from COVID-19. The chain links TRBV5-1 to TRBJ1-5, with TRBD1 matching over 9 bases. Sequences were obtained from PBMCs or T cells enriched from blood (not recorded which). In nucleotides, the CDR3 is TGCGCCAGCAGCTTGGGGGACAGGGATCAGCCCCAGCATTTT. Translated: CASSLGDRDQPQHF.